This T cell receptor beta chain was identified in a study of STAT5B mutations in CD4+ large granular lymphocyte leukemia. With respect to this clone: Its antigen is not known.

Data came from immunoSEQ multiplex PCR; TCRdb stores just in-frame clones and leaves some out. Found here are about 30,000 clones, 76% of them singletons; the top ten hold roughly 1.9%. Study results and caveats: TRBV06-family usage was enriched in top patient clones (8/27) versus controls (2/35).

V was trimmed by 7 bases and J by 5 bases, leaving 12 bases between them. Germline-derived CDR1 and CDR2 are ENHRY and SYGVKD. The CDR3 loop spans 13 amino acids. The sequence derives from a human donor in good health. Sequencing was carried out using CD4+ T cells from blood buffy coats. The chain recombines TRBV10-3 with TRBJ2-1; possibly TRBD2 for D (6 bases). Written as DNA, the CDR3 is TGTGCCATCATGCCCGGGACTCACAATGAGCAGTTCTTC. Its protein product is CAIMPGTHNEQFF.